This T cell receptor (beta chain) came from a study of T cells in Graves' hyperthyroidism and ophthalmopathy. The germline V gene has CDR1 ENHRY and CDR2 SYGVKD. The CDR3 runs 14 residues. With 10 bases removed from V and 4 bases from J, the gap between germline ends came to 19 bases. TCR beta CDR3 region amplification was performed from RNA transcripts. When the TCR CDR3 underwent first-round RT-PCR, the HTBI primer set was used. TCRdb reprocessed the multiplex PCR reads via MiXCR and lists one record per CDR3 protein. The top ten clones hold about 73% of a sample with some 350,000 distinct CDR3 sequences, around 25% of them seen once.

The sample was blood. This chain uses TRBV10-3 with TRBJ1-2, with TRBD1 as a possible D gene (6 bases). This clonotype originated in a man aged 50 or older with Graves' hyperthyroidism. DNA of the CDR3: TGTGCCACTAAGCGACAGGAGAGCCTCTATGGCTACACCTTC. Translated, it gives CATKRQESLYGYTF.